The 27 T cell receptor beta chains given below trace back to one sample, sequenced in a study of T cell clones after liver transplantation (dated by TCRdb to between 2017 and 2020). The library was prepared using the immunoSEQ multiplex PCR assay. TCRdb took over this immuneACCESS table, retaining in-frame rearrangements with V and J assigned. Such tables are incomplete; in checked studies, under half of the missing clones stem from an unresolved V gene, and the remainder is unexplained. The sample table holds about 47,000 clones, of which less than 90% were seen once. The ten largest clones represent roughly an eighth of the sample. Sequencing was performed on CD8+ T cells from blood, taken 12 months after liver transplant. The origin of the receptors is a human patient who received a liver transplant. Donor T cells from the graft may be present among the T cells after a transplant.

The chain employs TRBV9 and TRBJ2-1; 7 nucleotides align to TRBD2. This CDR3 contains 15 residues. V was clipped by 2 bases and J by 5 bases; unmatched bases: 7. The germline V gene encodes CDR1 SGDLS and CDR2 YYNGEE. CDR3 protein: CASSVQVAGHNEQFF. The CDR3 coding sequence is TGTGCCAGCAGCGTCCAGGTAGCGGGCCACAATGAGCAGTTCTTC.

The V gene is TRBV5-1, the J gene TRBJ1-1; perhaps TRBD1 as D (5 bases). The length of the CDR3 is 19 residues. The V gene's germline CDR1 is SGHRS and CDR2 YFSETQ. The V and J ends lost 1 base and 2 bases respectively, with 24 bases between them. Written as DNA, the CDR3 is TGCGCCAGCAGCTTGTTTGAGGACATTCGACCCTATACTAACACTGAAGCTTTCTTT. It specifies CASSLFEDIRPYTNTEAFF. Combining the CDR3 with reference TRBV5-1 and TRBJ1-1 gives the whole variable domain KAGVTQTPRYLIKTRGQQVTLSCSPISGHRSVSWYQQTPGQGLQFLFEYFSETQRNKGNFPGRFSGRQFSNSRSEMNVSTLELGDSALYLCASSLFEDIRPYTNTEAFFGQGTRLTVV.

This clone was seen just once. The rearrangement links TRBV2 to TRBJ1-1; D unclear. This CDR3 is 13 amino acids long. Looked up from germline, CDR1 is SNHLY and CDR2 is FYNNEI. Trimming removed 1 base at V and 2 bases at J, with 5 bases between. The CDR3 region is CASSEDFNTEAFF. As DNA, the CDR3 is TGTGCCAGCAGTGAAGATTTTAACACTGAAGCTTTCTTT.

The chain carries TRBV7-9 and TRBJ1-3; D remains ambiguous. Germline assignment: CDR1 SEHNR and CDR2 FQNEAQ (reference sequence). The CDR3 has 15 residues. Trimming left V 5 bases short and J 4 bases short, with 15 bases between. The CDR3 nucleotides read TGTGCCAGCAGCCTTGACATAGCTCTGGGAAACACCATATATTTT. It encodes CASSLDIALGNTIYF.

The chain carries TRBV27 and TRBJ2-7; 9 bases align to TRBD2. CDR1 and CDR2 (germline): MNHEY, SMNVEV (reference sequence). The CDR3 contains 17 residues. Germline trimming cut 3 bases from V and 2 bases from J; bases unmatched to any gene: 11. The CDR3 region has the DNA TGTGCCAGCAGTTTGCTTCCCGCGGGAGGGCTCCCCTACGAGCAGTACTTC. As protein: CASSLLPAGGLPYEQYF.

This clone appeared once. The chain links TRBV19 to TRBJ2-7; possible D gene TRBD2, 6 bases. V lost 2 bases to trimming and J lost 6 bases, with 20 bases between them. The V gene's germline CDR1 is LNHDA and CDR2 SQIVND (reference sequence). This CDR3 spans 16 amino acids. DNA for the CDR3: TGTGCCAGTAGTATAAGGGTAGACGGGAGTGTGGTCGAGCAGTACTTC. It encodes CASSIRVDGSVVEQYF.

This clone was detected a few times. V gene TRBV6-6 combines with J gene TRBJ2-3; D could derive from TRBD1 or TRBD2 (6 bases each). Germline CDR1 and CDR2: MNHNY and SVGAGI (reference sequence). The germline V and J ends were trimmed by 8 bases and 1 base, with 16 bases remaining between them. The CDR3 sequence is 15 residues long. CDR3 region: CASSKGGGRTDTQYF. The CDR3 bases are TGTGCCAGCTCTAAGGGGGGCGGGCGCACAGATACGCAGTATTTT.

The chain links TRBV7-2 to TRBJ2-3, with D hard to call. Looked up from germline, CDR1 is SGHTA and CDR2 is FQGNSA. CDR3 length: 12 residues. V lost 4 bases, J lost 5 bases, and 7 bases lay in between. The CDR3 loop is CASSSLGDTQYF. The CDR3 DNA follows: TGTGCCAGCAGCTCGTTGGGAGATACGCAGTATTTT.

This clone has only one observation. This sequence joins TRBV6-6 and TRBJ1-1; no firm D call. The CDR3 spans 13 residues. CDR1 and CDR2 (germline): MNHNY, SVGAGI (reference sequence). V was shortened by 4 bases and J by 0 bases, with 6 bases between the two germline ends. CDR3 nucleotides: TGTGCCAGCAGTTCCGGAATGAACACTGAAGCTTTCTTT. This encodes CASSSGMNTEAFF.

This chain links TRBV25-1 with TRBJ2-3; TRBD2 matches at 8 bases. The CDR3 is made up of 13 amino acids. J was trimmed by 8 bases and V by 10 bases; bases with no gene match: 11. CDR1 is MGHDK and CDR2 is SYGVNS in the germline V gene. The CDR3 bases are TGTGCCACCCCCCCCGCGGGAGGAGGTACGCAGTATTTT. It is translated as CATPPAGGGTQYF.

V is TRBV19 and J is TRBJ1-2; a possible D gene is TRBD1 (5 bases). The CDR3 runs 16 residues. Trimming cost V 6 bases and J 6 bases, with 23 bases left between them. Germline loops: CDR1 LNHDA, CDR2 SQIVND (reference sequence). The CDR3 spells CASRWGGGPPVNGYTF. CDR3 nucleotides: TGTGCCAGTAGATGGGGTGGGGGTCCACCGGTTAATGGCTACACCTTC.

This clone appeared a few times. The rearrangement uses TRBV5-1 and TRBJ2-7; 7 nucleotides align to TRBD1. In germline, CDR1 is SGHRS, CDR2 YFSETQ. J was trimmed by 3 bases and V by 0 bases; bases with no gene match: 3. The CDR3 totals 14 residues. In DNA, the CDR3 is TGCGCCAGCAGCTTGGGACAGGGAGACTACGAGCAGTACTTC. It yields the protein CASSLGQGDYEQYF.

The chain carries TRBV7-8 and TRBJ2-7; perhaps TRBD1 as D (6 bases). CDR1 SGHVS and CDR2 FQNEAQ come from the germline V gene. Trimming took 5 bases from V and 2 from J, leaving 13 bases between them. The CDR3 contains 14 residues. The CDR3 loop is CASSQRDKTYEQYF. Here the CDR3 DNA reads TGTGCCAGCAGCCAACGGGACAAGACCTACGAGCAGTACTTC.

This sequence joins TRBV14 and TRBJ2-5, with D maybe TRBD1 (6 bases). V dropped 1 base and J dropped 2 bases, with 8 bases sitting between them. Germline V gene sequence: CDR1 SGHDN, CDR2 FVKESK. CDR3 length equals 14 residues. The chain's CDR3 is CASSQVGGQETQYF. The CDR3 bases are TGTGCCAGCAGCCAAGTAGGGGGACAAGAGACCCAGTACTTC.

The chain carries TRBV9 and TRBJ1-3; D remains ambiguous. V lost 2 bases and J 0 bases, leaving 15 bases between the germline ends. Germline CDR1 and CDR2: SGDLS and YYNGEE. The CDR3 length is 17 residues. The CDR3 loop is CASSVGTELFSGNTIYF. The DNA for the CDR3 is TGTGCCAGCAGCGTGGGCACTGAGCTTTTCTCTGGAAACACCATATATTTT. Using reference TRBV9 and TRBJ1-3 for the parts outside the CDR3, the full variable domain is DSGVTQTPKHLITATGQRVTLRCSPRSGDLSVYWYQQSLDQGLQFLIQYYNGEERAKGNILERFSAQQFPDLHSELNLSSLELGDSALYFCASSVGTELFSGNTIYFGEGSWLTVV.

V and J are TRBV29-1 and TRBJ2-1; D might be TRBD2 (6 bases). Germline V gene data show CDR1 as SQVTM and CDR2 as ANQGSEA. CDR3 length: 14 amino acids. Trimming removed 3 bases at V and 6 bases at J, with 15 bases between. CDR3 sequence: CSVEVAGLGNEQFF. The CDR3 DNA reads as TGCAGCGTTGAGGTCGCGGGGCTGGGCAATGAGCAGTTCTTC.

The J gene is TRBJ2-7, the V gene TRBV5-1; D possibly corresponds to TRBD2 (6 bases). This CDR3 has 13 amino acids. V was cut by 0 bases and J by 9 bases, with 13 bases left in between. Per the germline V gene, CDR1 is SGHRS and CDR2 is YFSETQ. The CDR3 DNA reads as TGCGCCAGCAGCTTGGACGCGGGGAACGGGCAGTACTTC. Amino acid sequence: CASSLDAGNGQYF.

This clone appeared a few times. J is TRBJ2-7 and V is TRBV2; D is possibly TRBD2 (5 bases). In germline, CDR1 is SNHLY, CDR2 FYNNEI. The CDR3 has 12 residues. Trimming took 4 bases from V and 4 from J, leaving 8 bases between them. The CDR3 sequence is CASSGLAYEQYF. In DNA, the CDR3 is TGTGCCAGCAGTGGGTTAGCGTACGAGCAGTACTTC.

The gene calls are TRBV19 and TRBJ1-1; D is uncertain. V lost 5 bases and J lost 5, with 15 bases in between. This CDR3 has 14 amino acids. Germline CDR1 LNHDA, CDR2 SQIVND (reference sequence). The CDR3 region has the DNA TGTGCCAGTAGTCCCCTTGAGGCTCTGACTGAAGCTTTCTTT. This gives the protein CASSPLEALTEAFF.

The chain is built from TRBV7-9 and TRBJ2-7, with D perhaps matching TRBD1 or TRBD2 (5 bases each). CDR1 is SEHNR and CDR2 is FQNEAQ in the germline V gene (reference sequence). Trimming pared 6 bases from V and 4 bases from J, leaving 19 bases between. The CDR3 is made up of 15 amino acids. The CDR3 DNA is TGTGCCAGCAGTCCTCCTGGGACGATGGGGTACGAGCAGTACTTC. It is translated as CASSPPGTMGYEQYF.

This clone occurred once. The chain couples TRBV9 to TRBJ2-3; D is perhaps TRBD1 (5 bases). Germline lookup yields CDR1 SGDLS and CDR2 YYNGEE. Trimming took 0 bases from V and 2 from J, leaving 16 bases between them. This CDR3 is built from 17 residues. In DNA, the CDR3 is TGTGCCAGCAGCGTAGCTACAATTGGGGCGGTCACAGATACGCAGTATTTT. Translated, it gives CASSVATIGAVTDTQYF. Drawing the rest from reference TRBV9 and TRBJ2-3, the complete variable domain is DSGVTQTPKHLITATGQRVTLRCSPRSGDLSVYWYQQSLDQGLQFLIQYYNGEERAKGNILERFSAQQFPDLHSELNLSSLELGDSALYFCASSVATIGAVTDTQYFGPGTRLTVL.

The chain combines TRBV29-1 with TRBJ2-5, with D maybe TRBD2 (7 bases). Trimming took off 3 bases at V and 6 bases at J, with 14 bases between the two ends. Germline V gene data show CDR1 as SQVTM and CDR2 as ANQGSEA. This CDR3 contains 13 residues. CDR3 in amino acids: CSVDGGRLKTQYF. The CDR3 DNA reads TGCAGCGTTGACGGGGGGCGCTTGAAGACCCAGTACTTC.

The chain recombines TRBV7-9 with TRBJ1-1; no reliable D call. This CDR3 spans 13 amino acids. V was shortened by 1 base and J by 8 bases, with 11 bases between the two germline ends. The germline V gene encodes CDR1 SEHNR and CDR2 FQNEAQ (reference sequence). The CDR3 reads CASSLEGFAEAFF. The DNA of the CDR3 is TGTGCCAGCAGCTTAGAGGGCTTCGCGGAAGCTTTCTTT. The variable domain in full, completed from reference TRBV7-9 and TRBJ1-1, reads DTGVSQNPRHKITKRGQNVTFRCDPISEHNRLYWYRQTLGQGPEFLTYFQNEAQLEKSRLLSDRFSAERPKGSFSTLEIQRTEQGDSAMYLCASSLEGFAEAFFGQGTRLTVV.

The genes are TRBV28 and TRBJ2-1, with 12 bases aligning to TRBD2. The CDR3 runs 16 residues. V was clipped by 5 bases and J by 8 bases; unmatched bases: 10. The germline V gene encodes CDR1 MDHEN and CDR2 SYDVKM. The chain's CDR3 is CASSALTSGRRYEQFF. The CDR3 nucleotides read TGTGCCAGCAGTGCCCTAACTAGCGGGAGGCGCTATGAGCAGTTCTTC.

This clone appeared once. The J gene is TRBJ1-1, the V gene TRBV6-1; the D gene is possibly TRBD1 (6 bases). Trimming removed 4 bases at V and 4 bases at J, with 16 bases between. Looked up from germline, CDR1 is MNHNS and CDR2 is SASEGT. There are 15 residues in the CDR3. CDR3 DNA: TGTGCCAGCAGTGGGGTTGAGGGGGTAGGCACTGAAGCTTTCTTT. Residues: CASSGVEGVGTEAFF.

This clone has a single count. This chain uses TRBV4-1 with TRBJ1-2; the D gene is possibly TRBD1 (5 bases). The CDR3 contains 13 residues. The germline V gene encodes CDR1 MGHRA and CDR2 YSYEKL. Trimming removed 0 bases at V and 8 bases at J, with 10 bases between. CDR3: CASSQDGREGYTF. CDR3 sequence (DNA): TGCGCCAGCAGCCAAGATGGCAGGGAGGGCTACACCTTC.

The rearrangement uses TRBV16 and TRBJ2-2, with 7 bases matching TRBD1. CDR1 and CDR2 from the germline V gene are KGHSY and FQNENV. V lost 6 bases, J lost 0 bases, and 7 bases stayed unmatched. CDR3 length: 16 amino acids. This CDR3 reads CASSHGQGANTGELFF. CDR3 nucleotides: TGTGCCAGCAGTCACGGGCAGGGGGCGAACACCGGGGAGCTGTTTTTT. The whole variable domain, remainder taken from reference TRBV16 and TRBJ2-2, is GEEVAQTPKHLVRGEGQKAKLYCAPIKGHSYVFWYQQVLKNEFKFLISFQNENVFDETGMPKERFSAKCLPNSPCSLEIQATKLEDSAVYFCASSHGQGANTGELFFGEGSRLTVL.